This T cell receptor beta chain is drawn from a study of Ad26.COV2.S vaccination and SARS-CoV-2 variants (dated by TCRdb to the early 2020s). As for the study more broadly: Donors in the vaccine arm were drawn from COV1001, a multicentre, randomized, double-blind, placebo-controlled phase I-IIa trial testing Ad26.COV2.S in healthy adults. Ad26.COV2.S was given intramuscularly at 5x10^10 or 1x10^11 viral particles, as a single shot or as two shots 56 days apart. TCRbeta repertoire sequencing was used to assess the specificity and breadth of SARS-CoV-2-reactive T cell receptors after Ad26.COV2.S vaccination. A total of around 32 samples were included in the TCR-sequenced set, comprising some 20 Ad26.COV2.S vaccine recipients, 5 placebo recipients and 8 SARS-CoV-2 convalescent individuals. Trial participants were randomized into five groups of five: low-dose or high-dose Ad26.COV2.S given once or twice, or placebo on both occasions. Investigators did not know the trial group allocation while performing experiments and assessing outcomes.

Note on this clone: Its antigen is not yet known. Base qualities were left out, and no much larger clone turns up one base away.

The treatment or condition label corresponds to: over 15 received Ad26.COV2.S at low or high dose, single or two shots; about 5 received placebo; per-sample allocation not given. For vaccine and placebo recipients, repertoires were sequenced using samples collected on day 63 after the first injection. Cohort 1b enrolled about two dozen adults aged 18-55 years at a single site in Boston, USA, between 29 July and 7 August 2020. As a vaccine, Ad26.COV2.S was a replication-incompetent adenovirus type 26 vector that expressed a prefusion-stabilized SARS-CoV-2 spike protein derived from the original Wuhan strain. What the work shows at the level of the full study, not this receptor alone: Non-spike TCR breadth was comparable between vaccine and placebo recipients, consistent with the vaccine containing only spike. According to the authors, total T cell responses may have been underestimated by the TCR breadth and depth analyses. The study was not powered to compare responses between vaccine doses or regimens. After vaccination, substantial breadth of spike-specific CD8+ and CD4+ T cell responses was reported. Compared with placebo recipients, Ad26.COV2.S recipients showed higher spike-specific TCR breadth (P = 0.0014).

The germline V gene gives CDR1 as MGHRA and CDR2 as YSYEKL. Measured from the cysteine to the phenylalanine, the CDR3 is 16 residues long. Just CDR3 DNA is preserved here, 48 bases in frame from base 1. The germline ends are 14 bases apart after V is trimmed by 0 bases and J by 6 bases. The immunoSEQ Assay was the method used to sequence TCRbeta CDR3 regions. After extraction, genomic DNA underwent amplification by bias-controlled multiplex PCR, followed by high-throughput sequencing. Turning to the authors' computational methods: To quantify the absolute abundance of every unique TCRbeta CDR3 region, sequences were collapsed and filtered. Usable DNA was measured by amplifying reference genes present in all nucleated cells, and TCRbeta template counts were normalized to that usable DNA to estimate T cell fraction. Repertoire TCRs were annotated as SARS-CoV-2-specific by exact matching of V gene, CDR3 amino acid sequence and J gene to a known reactive TCR set. MIRA supplied the reference SARS-CoV-2 TCR set, which was filtered for enrichment in COVID-19-positive ImmuneCODE repertoires so that public or cross-reactive TCRs were removed. Drawing on the MIRA antigens, annotated TCRs were analysed further at the level of specific ORF or position within ORF. Breadth was defined as annotated unique rearrangements over total unique productive rearrangements; depth was the summed frequency of those rearrangements. Group comparisons of TCR breadth used two-sided Wilcoxon rank-sum tests. TCRdb's version of the immuneACCESS table is confined to in-frame rearrangements and falls short of the full clone set. An unresolved V gene accounts for under half of the shortfall where checked; the remainder is of unknown origin. V and J calls plus clone size are reproduced from that table; the DNA served to infer D and trimming. A total of 400,000 to 500,000 clones appear in this sample, around 89% of them only once. In total, the top ten clones hold about 3.6% of the sample.

This sample comprised peripheral blood, obtained in a trial of Ad26.COV2.S vaccine versus placebo. The TCR was taken from a person between 18 and 65 years old who received the Ad26.COV2.S COVID-19 vaccine or a placebo. The chain couples TRBV4-1 to TRBJ2-2; a tentative D call is TRBD1 (5 bases match). Here is the DNA: TGCGCCAGCAGCCAAGAGGTCCAGGGCTACGCCGGGGAGCTGTTTTTT. Protein translation: CASSQEVQGYAGELFF.